This entry is about one T cell receptor beta chain. Other nucleotide sequences in the sample specify the same CDR3. Trimming took off 1 base at V and 5 bases at J, with 5 bases between the two ends. In germline, CDR1 is MDHEN, CDR2 SYDVKM. This CDR3 is 12 amino acids long. Assay used: immunoSEQ multiplex PCR; TCRdb lists only in-frame clones, some missing. The table records 80,000 to 100,000 clones, roughly 92% of them present only once. This entry comes from a study of control samples from healthy donors and cancer patients. The sequence was collected from a human donor in good health. The donor label of this sample is uncertain. The chain combines TRBV28 with TRBJ1-2; D uncertain. The sequencing sample was made of blood. The CDR3 nucleotides are TGTGCCAGCAGTTTATCCTCTTATGGCTACACCTTC. Translated, it gives CASSLSSYGYTF.